This paragraph covers one TCR beta chain sequence. These data come from a study of OX40 agonist ivuxolimab in advanced cancers. Overall study: Dose-escalation patients' cancers were hepatocellular carcinoma, melanoma, renal cell or head and neck cancer.

Per germline, CDR1 SGHVS and CDR2 FNYEAQ. V was shortened by 4 bases and J by 0 bases, with 9 bases between the two germline ends. CDR3 size: 14 residues. This table comes from immunoSEQ multiplex PCR, and its TCRdb copy is limited to in-frame clones, with some not included. The profile covers tens of thousands of clones, with roughly 82% appearing a single time and under 2% taken by the ten largest. The clonotype was recovered from an adult with an advanced solid tumor such as melanoma, head and neck, liver or kidney cancer. Specimen: CD4+ or CD8+ T cells sorted from blood, collected in a trial of the OX40 agonist ivuxolimab. The chain couples TRBV7-6 to TRBJ1-2; D may be TRBD1 (5 bases). Here the CDR3 reads CASSWGTSNYGYTF. The CDR3 DNA follows: TGTGCCAGCAGCTGGGGGACCTCTAACTATGGCTACACCTTC.